The 16 T cell receptor beta chains presented below share a single source sample, sequenced in a study of response to subunit inactivated influenza vaccine. One entry per CDR3 protein results from TCRdb running MiXCR on the RT-PCR reads. The sample records over 450,000 distinct CDR3 sequences, 10% to 15% being singletons. The specimen comprised PBMCs from blood, sampled more than 35 days after vaccination. The source of these receptors is a man aged 45-65 years who received an inactivated influenza vaccine.

The chain couples TRBV20-1 to TRBJ1-6; 7 bases are shared with TRBD1. This CDR3 region has 12 residues. After removal of 3 bases from V and 14 bases from J, the junction contained 7 bases not matched to a gene. Germline V gene sequence: CDR1 DFQATT, CDR2 SNEGSKA (reference sequence). CDR3 sequence (DNA): TGCAGTGCTAGTAAGGGGGCTGGGGCCCTCCACTTT. Translation gives CSASKGAGALHF.

V usage is TRBV4-3 and J usage is TRBJ1-2; D is possibly TRBD1 (5 bases). This CDR3 has 14 amino acids. Per germline, CDR1 LGHNA and CDR2 YSLEER. With 0 bases removed from V and 4 bases from J, the gap between germline ends came to 9 bases. The CDR3 reads CASSQDGTAYGYTF. CDR3 nucleotides: TGCGCCAGCAGCCAAGATGGGACGGCCTATGGCTACACCTTC.

This clonotype was seen a handful of times. The chain is built from TRBV5-6 and TRBJ1-2, with a tentative D call TRBD1 (5 bases). The CDR3 contains 17 residues. Germline V gene data show CDR1 as SGHDT and CDR2 as YYEEEE. The V and J ends lost 3 bases and 0 bases respectively, with 18 bases between them. For the CDR3, the DNA is TGTGCCAGCAGCTCGACAGCTCTCCAAACCACTAACTATGGCTACACCTTC. Translating it yields CASSSTALQTTNYGYTF.

This sequence joins TRBV12-3 or TRBV12-4 and TRBJ2-2; no definite D call. This CDR3 is built from 16 residues. The V end lost 1 base, the J end lost 3 bases, and 12 bases lay between the germline ends. The CDR3 loop is CASSLGPRTDTGELFF. CDR3 sequence (DNA): TGTGCCAGCAGTTTAGGACCACGAACGGACACCGGGGAGCTGTTTTTT.

This clonotype occurred a few times. The chain joins TRBV12-3 or TRBV12-4 to TRBJ1-4; perhaps TRBD1 as D (5 bases). This CDR3 has 12 amino acids. V shed 6 bases and J shed 11 bases, with 13 bases lying between them. CDR3 bases: TGTGCCAGCAGACGAGGGACGGGGAAACTGTTTTTT. Its protein product is CASRRGTGKLFF.

This clonotype occurred a few times. This rearrangement joins TRBV6-4 to TRBJ1-6; maybe TRBD1 (5 bases). The CDR3 is 14 amino acids. V was trimmed by 3 bases and J by 8 bases, leaving 11 bases between them. Germline assignment: CDR1 MRHNA and CDR2 SNTAGT. The CDR3 is CASSEGAGDSPLHF. Written as DNA, the CDR3 is TGTGCCAGCAGTGAAGGGGCCGGCGATTCACCCCTCCACTTT.

The chain recombines TRBV6-2 or TRBV6-3 with TRBJ2-4; D not certain. The ends were cut back, 2 bases at V and 1 base at J, with 9 bases in the middle. The CDR3 contains 15 residues. The germline CDR1 and CDR2 sequences are MNHEY and SVGEGT. As DNA, the CDR3 is TGTGCCAGCAGTTACGGGATAGAGGCCAAAAACATTCAGTACTTC. As protein: CASSYGIEAKNIQYF.

Many counts were recorded for this clonotype. J is TRBJ2-1 and V is TRBV24-1; 9 bases fit TRBD2. Trimming at V came to 3 bases and at J to 4 bases, leaving 6 bases not matched to a gene. Germline loops: CDR1 KGHDR, CDR2 SFDVKD. The CDR3 contains 16 residues. The CDR3 bases are TGTGCCACCAGTGATGGAGCGGGGGGACAGTACAATGAGCAGTTCTTC. Translated, it gives CATSDGAGGQYNEQFF.

The chain has TRBV20-1 and TRBJ2-2; D remains ambiguous. The CDR3 spans 14 residues. Trimming pared 2 bases from V and 6 bases from J, leaving 13 bases between. Germline CDR1 and CDR2: DFQATT and SNEGSKA (reference sequence). The CDR3 nucleotides read TGCAGTGCTAGATCCGGAAGAGTCGCCGGGGAGCTGTTTTTT. Residues: CSARSGRVAGELFF.

In its sample, this clonotype was seen a few times. The rearrangement uses TRBV6-2 or TRBV6-3 and TRBJ2-1; weak D call: TRBD1 (5 bases). The germline V and J ends were trimmed by 5 bases and 0 bases, with 11 bases remaining between them. Germline V CDR1 and CDR2: MNHEY, SVGEGT. The CDR3 contains 15 residues. This CDR3 reads CASSETASSYNEQFF. In DNA form, the CDR3 reads TGTGCCAGCAGTGAGACAGCTAGCTCCTACAATGAGCAGTTCTTC.

This sequence joins TRBV27 and TRBJ1-2; D remains unclear. CDR1 and CDR2 (germline): MNHEY, SMNVEV (reference sequence). The CDR3 runs 13 residues. The V end was cut by 4 bases, the J end by 4 bases, with 10 bases between. Here the CDR3 reads CASSSNSLYGYTF. The CDR3 nucleotides read TGTGCCAGCAGTTCTAACAGTCTCTATGGCTACACCTTC.

In its sample, this clonotype was seen a few times. This chain uses TRBV20-1 with TRBJ2-2; 8 bases line up with TRBD2. V trimming: 6 bases; J trimming: 7 bases; junction bases outside the gene matches: 10. The CDR3 sequence is 14 residues long. Germline CDR1 and CDR2: DFQATT and SNEGSKA (reference sequence). The CDR3 nucleotides read TGCAGTGCCCCACAGGGACTAGGCTTCGGGGAGCTGTTTTTT. Protein sequence: CSAPQGLGFGELFF.

This clonotype occurred a few times. The genes are TRBV4-2 and TRBJ2-3, with D unclear. Germline values: CDR1 LGHNA, CDR2 YNFKEQ. V lost 0 bases, J lost 6 bases, and 7 bases lay in between. The CDR3 totals 13 residues. The CDR3 DNA follows: TGTGCCAGCAGCCAAGAAGGGTGGGATACGCAGTATTTT. Its translation: CASSQEGWDTQYF.

A few counts support this clonotype. V usage is TRBV4-1 and J usage is TRBJ2-2, with 10 bases fitting TRBD2. Unmatched junction bases numbered 7, after V lost 0 bases and J lost 9 bases. In germline, CDR1 is MGHRA, CDR2 YSYEKL. This CDR3 is built from 16 residues. The CDR3 DNA reads as TGCGCCAGCAGCCAAGATCCATCTAGCGGGAGCCGGGAGCTGTTTTTT. It codes for CASSQDPSSGSRELFF.

This sequence joins TRBV4-3 and TRBJ1-2; D is uncertain. The CDR3 is made up of 14 amino acids. V was trimmed by 1 base and J by 4 bases, leaving 10 bases between them. CDR1 is LGHNA, CDR2 YSLEER, per germline. CDR3 sequence reads: CASSQGGSPYGYTF. Here the CDR3 DNA reads TGCGCCAGCAGCCAAGGGGGTAGCCCCTATGGCTACACCTTC.

The gene calls are TRBV11-2 and TRBJ2-3; 7 nucleotides align to TRBD2. Trimming at V came to 5 bases and at J to 4 bases, leaving 21 bases not matched to a gene. Per germline, CDR1 SGHAT and CDR2 FQNNGV. CDR3 length: 19 residues. The CDR3 nucleotides are TGTGCCAGCAGCCCGCGGGGGTCTGCCCACATCCGGGTCCCAGATACGCAGTATTTT. Translation: CASSPRGSAHIRVPDTQYF.